This T cell receptor beta chain was sequenced in a study of shared T cell receptors in the human thymus. This clone has a single count. Only in-frame clones appear in the TCRdb table, and some are missing; sequencing was by immunoSEQ multiplex PCR. The table includes hundreds of thousands of clones, just under 95% detected once. The CDR3 contains 15 residues. The sample comprised thymocytes. The sequence was obtained from a human donor. The chain recombines TRBV21-1 with TRBJ2-7; TRBD2 is the table's D call, not checked against the DNA. TRBV21-1 is marked as a pseudogene. The CDR3 bases are TGTGCCAGCACTAGCGGGAGGGTCCTCTCGGGGGAGCAGTACTTC. It translates to CASTSGRVLSGEQYF.